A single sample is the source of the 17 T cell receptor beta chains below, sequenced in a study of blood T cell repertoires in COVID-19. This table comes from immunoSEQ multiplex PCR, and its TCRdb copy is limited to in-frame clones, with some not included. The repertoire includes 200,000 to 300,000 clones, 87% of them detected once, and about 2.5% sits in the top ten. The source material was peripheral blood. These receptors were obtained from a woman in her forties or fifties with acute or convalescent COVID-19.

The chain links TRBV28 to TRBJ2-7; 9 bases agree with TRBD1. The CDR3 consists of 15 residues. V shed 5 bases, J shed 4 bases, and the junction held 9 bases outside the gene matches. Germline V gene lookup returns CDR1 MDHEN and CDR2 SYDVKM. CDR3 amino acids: CASSTRQGEKYEQYF. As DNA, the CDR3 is TGTGCCAGCAGTACAAGACAGGGGGAGAAATACGAGCAGTACTTC.

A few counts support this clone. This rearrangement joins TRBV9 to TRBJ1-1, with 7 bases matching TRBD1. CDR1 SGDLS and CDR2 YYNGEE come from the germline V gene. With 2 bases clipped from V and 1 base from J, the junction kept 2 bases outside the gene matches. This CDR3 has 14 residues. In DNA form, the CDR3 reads TGTGCCAGCAGCGTGGGACAGCCGAACACTGAAGCTTTCTTT. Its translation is CASSVGQPNTEAFF.

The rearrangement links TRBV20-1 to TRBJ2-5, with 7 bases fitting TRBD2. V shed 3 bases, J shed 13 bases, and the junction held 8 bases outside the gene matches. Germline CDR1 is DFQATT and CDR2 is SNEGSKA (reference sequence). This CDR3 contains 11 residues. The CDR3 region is CSARFRDYSYF. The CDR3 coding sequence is TGCAGTGCTAGGTTCCGGGACTACTCGTACTTC.

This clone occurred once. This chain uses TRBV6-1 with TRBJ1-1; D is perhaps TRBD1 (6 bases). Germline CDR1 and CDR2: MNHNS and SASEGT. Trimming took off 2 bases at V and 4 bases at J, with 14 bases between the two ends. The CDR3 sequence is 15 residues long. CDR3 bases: TGTGCCAGCAGTGAAAATTGGCAGGGGACCACTGAAGCTTTCTTT. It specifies CASSENWQGTTEAFF.

The CDR3 reads CASSPLLEEKLFF. The CDR3 nucleotides are TGTGCCAGCAGCCCACTCCTAGAGGAAAAACTGTTTTTT. The chain carries TRBV9 and TRBJ1-4; D unresolved. Trimming took off 4 bases at V and 8 bases at J, with 12 bases between the two ends. Germline-derived CDR1 and CDR2 are SGDLS and YYNGEE. The CDR3 covers 13 residues.

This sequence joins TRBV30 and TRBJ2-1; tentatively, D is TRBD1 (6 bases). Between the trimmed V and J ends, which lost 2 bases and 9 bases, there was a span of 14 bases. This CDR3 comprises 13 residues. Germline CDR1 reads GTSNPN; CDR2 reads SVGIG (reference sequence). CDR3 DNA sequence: TGTGCCTGGAGTAGGGGGACCGGAGGTGAGCAGTTCTTC. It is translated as CAWSRGTGGEQFF. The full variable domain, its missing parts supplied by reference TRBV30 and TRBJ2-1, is SQTIHQWPATLVQPVGSPLSLECTVEGTSNPNLYWYRQAAGRGLQLLFYSVGIGQISSEVPQNLSASRPQDRQFILSSKKLLLSDSGFYLCAWSRGTGGEQFFGPGTRLTVL.

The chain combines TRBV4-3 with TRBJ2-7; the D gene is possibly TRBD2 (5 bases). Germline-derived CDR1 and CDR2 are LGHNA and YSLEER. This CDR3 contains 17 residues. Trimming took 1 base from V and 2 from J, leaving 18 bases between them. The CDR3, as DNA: TGCGCCAGCAGCCAAGGTTTGGCAGGTGCGGGCCCCTACGAGCAGTACTTC. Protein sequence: CASSQGLAGAGPYEQYF.

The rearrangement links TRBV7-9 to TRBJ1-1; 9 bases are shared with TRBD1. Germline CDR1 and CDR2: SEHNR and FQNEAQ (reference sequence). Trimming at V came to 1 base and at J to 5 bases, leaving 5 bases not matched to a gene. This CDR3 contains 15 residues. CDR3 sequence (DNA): TGTGCCAGCAGCTTAGGGGGACAGGGTGAGACTGAAGCTTTCTTT. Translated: CASSLGGQGETEAFF.

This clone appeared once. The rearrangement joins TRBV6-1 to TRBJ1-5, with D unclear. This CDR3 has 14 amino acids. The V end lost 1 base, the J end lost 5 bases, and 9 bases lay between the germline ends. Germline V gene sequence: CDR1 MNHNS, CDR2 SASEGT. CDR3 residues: CASSEGPGDQPQHF. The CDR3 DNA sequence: TGTGCCAGCAGTGAAGGGCCCGGGGATCAGCCCCAGCATTTT.

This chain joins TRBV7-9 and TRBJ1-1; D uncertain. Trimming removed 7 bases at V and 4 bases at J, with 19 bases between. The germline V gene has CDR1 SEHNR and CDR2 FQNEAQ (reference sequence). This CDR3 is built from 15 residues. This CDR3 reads CASISTWRLGTEAFF. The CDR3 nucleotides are TGTGCCAGCATCTCGACTTGGCGGTTGGGCACTGAAGCTTTCTTT.

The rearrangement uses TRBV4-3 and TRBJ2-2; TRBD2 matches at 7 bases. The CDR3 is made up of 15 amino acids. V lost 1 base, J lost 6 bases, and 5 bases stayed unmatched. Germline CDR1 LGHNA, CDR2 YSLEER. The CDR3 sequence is CASSQVAGEAGELFF. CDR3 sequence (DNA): TGCGCCAGCAGCCAAGTGGCGGGAGAGGCCGGGGAGCTGTTTTTT.

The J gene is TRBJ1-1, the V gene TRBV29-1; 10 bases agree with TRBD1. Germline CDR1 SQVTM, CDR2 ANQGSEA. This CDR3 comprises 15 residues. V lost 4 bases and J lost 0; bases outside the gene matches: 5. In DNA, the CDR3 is TGCAGCGTTGCTCCGGGACAGGGGATGAACACTGAAGCTTTCTTT. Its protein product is CSVAPGQGMNTEAFF.

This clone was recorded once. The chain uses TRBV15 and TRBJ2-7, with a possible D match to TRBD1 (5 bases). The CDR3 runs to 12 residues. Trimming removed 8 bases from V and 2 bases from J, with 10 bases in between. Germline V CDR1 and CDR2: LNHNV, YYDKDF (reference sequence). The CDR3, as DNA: TGTGCCACCGCCAAGGGGACCTACGAGCAGTACTTC. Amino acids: CATAKGTYEQYF. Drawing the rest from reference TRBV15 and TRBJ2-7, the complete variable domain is DAMVIQNPRYQVTQFGKPVTLSCSQTLNHNVMYWYQQKSSQAPKLLFHYYDKDFNNEADTPDNFQSRRPNTSFCFLDIRSPGLGDTAMYLCATAKGTYEQYFGPGTRLTVT.

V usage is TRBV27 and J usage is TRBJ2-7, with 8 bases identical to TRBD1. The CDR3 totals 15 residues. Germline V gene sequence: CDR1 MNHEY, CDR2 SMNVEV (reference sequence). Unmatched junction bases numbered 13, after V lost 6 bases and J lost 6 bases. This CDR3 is CASRLDRATTGEQYF. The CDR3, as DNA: TGTGCCAGCAGACTGGACAGGGCCACGACGGGCGAGCAGTACTTC.

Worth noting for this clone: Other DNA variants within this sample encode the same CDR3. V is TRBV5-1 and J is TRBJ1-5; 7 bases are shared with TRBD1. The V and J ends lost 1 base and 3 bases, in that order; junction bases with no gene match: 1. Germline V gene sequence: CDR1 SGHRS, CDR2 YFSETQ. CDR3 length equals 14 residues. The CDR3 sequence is CASSLTGVNQPQHF. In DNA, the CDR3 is TGCGCCAGCAGCTTGACAGGGGTCAATCAGCCCCAGCATTTT.

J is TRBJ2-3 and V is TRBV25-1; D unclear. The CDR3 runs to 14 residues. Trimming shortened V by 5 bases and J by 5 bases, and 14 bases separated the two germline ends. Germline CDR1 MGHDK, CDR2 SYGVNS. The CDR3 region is CASSIAPRVDTQYF. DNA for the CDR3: TGTGCCAGCAGTATTGCCCCACGGGTAGATACGCAGTATTTT.

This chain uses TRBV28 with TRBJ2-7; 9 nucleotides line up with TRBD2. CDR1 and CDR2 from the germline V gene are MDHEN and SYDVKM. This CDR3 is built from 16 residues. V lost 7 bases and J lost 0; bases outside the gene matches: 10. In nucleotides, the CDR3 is TGTGCCAGCACCCTTGGGAGCGGGAGGATCTCCTACGAGCAGTACTTC. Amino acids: CASTLGSGRISYEQYF.